This entry lists 28 T cell receptor beta chains sequenced from one sample in a study of breast tumors, draining lymph nodes, adjacent tissues. The lymph nodes were axillary draining lymph nodes from breast cancer patients. TCRdb analysed the multiplex PCR reads with MiXCR anew, one entry per CDR3 protein. The sample has nearly 110,000 distinct CDR3 sequences, about 30% seen once. The sample consisted of axillary lymph node tissue. The source is a female donor with breast cancer. Some clones in this sample may be carry-over from other donors' samples.

This clonotype came up many times. V gene TRBV12-3 or TRBV12-4 combines with J gene TRBJ1-2; D uncertain. With 3 bases removed from V and 4 bases from J, the gap between germline ends came to 6 bases. This CDR3 comprises 12 residues. CDR3 bases: TGTGCCAGCAGTTTTGACGGCTATGGCTACACCTTC. This sequence encodes CASSFDGYGYTF.

The rearrangement links TRBV6-6 to TRBJ1-1; TRBD1 might be the D (6 bases). The V gene's germline CDR1 is MNHNY and CDR2 SVGAGI (reference sequence). V was shortened by 6 bases and J by 0 bases, with 17 bases between the two germline ends. The CDR3 runs to 16 residues. CDR3 in amino acids: CASSTIPTGVNTEAFF. As DNA, the CDR3 is TGTGCCAGCAGCACAATTCCGACAGGTGTGAACACTGAAGCTTTCTTT.

About this clonotype: Since the CDR3 does not end with the conserved phenylalanine or tryptophan, this likely comes from a read error. This chain links TRBV6-6 with TRBJ1-5, with 9 bases identical to TRBD1. The J call is uncertain, as TRBJ2-3 better fits the DNA end. CDR3 length: 15 residues. CDR1 is MNHNY and CDR2 is SVGAGI in the germline V gene (reference sequence). The CDR3 DNA is TGTGCCAGCACCCCGCTACAGGGGGCCAATCAGCCCCAGTATTTG. Encoded protein: CASTPLQGANQPQYL.

This clonotype was detected ten times or more. The V gene is TRBV2, the J gene TRBJ1-4, with TRBD1 identical over 8 bases. Germline V lookup: CDR1 SNHLY, CDR2 FYNNEI. The CDR3 is made up of 15 amino acids. Trimming at V came to 2 bases and at J to 11 bases, leaving 10 bases not matched to a gene. The CDR3 DNA reads as TGTGCCAGCAGTGAACGCACAGGGGGGTTTGGGAAACTGTTTTTT. It codes for CASSERTGGFGKLFF.

This clonotype appeared many times. V is TRBV19 and J is TRBJ1-5, with D tentatively TRBD1 (5 bases). This CDR3 has 14 residues. With 7 bases removed from V and 3 bases from J, the gap between germline ends came to 13 bases. Germline V gene sequence: CDR1 LNHDA, CDR2 SQIVND (reference sequence). CDR3 protein: CASTNRQSNQPQHF. In nucleotides, the CDR3 is TGTGCCAGTACCAACCGACAGTCCAATCAGCCCCAGCATTTT.

The table lists this clonotype with a few counts. An end of the junction differs from the germline gene, which may be a read error. The chain uses TRBV6-1 and TRBJ1-2; D gene ambiguous. The CDR3 length is 14 residues. Germline CDR1 MNHNS, CDR2 SASEGT. CDR3: CASSQARGLGGYTF. The CDR3 DNA reads as TGTGCCAGCAGTCAAGCGAGAGGGCTTGGTGGCTACACCTTC.

V is TRBV7-8 and J is TRBJ2-3, with 11 bases matching TRBD2. Germline V gene lookup returns CDR1 SGHVS and CDR2 FQNEAQ. V shed 6 bases, J shed 1 base, and the junction held 0 bases outside the gene matches. CDR3 length: 14 residues. The CDR3 sequence is CASRGLAGTDTQYF. The CDR3 nucleotides are TGTGCCAGCAGGGGACTAGCGGGCACAGATACGCAGTATTTT.

This chain joins TRBV6-1 and TRBJ1-1; possibly TRBD1 for D (6 bases). The ends were cut back, 2 bases at V and 1 base at J, with 11 bases in the middle. CDR3 size: 15 residues. The V gene's germline CDR1 is MNHNS and CDR2 SASEGT. CDR3 coding DNA: TGTGCCAGCAGTGAATGGGGGGGCTCGAACACTGAAGCTTTCTTT. Encoded protein: CASSEWGGSNTEAFF.

This clonotype occurred many times. This chain links TRBV20-1 with TRBJ1-3; perhaps TRBD1 as D (5 bases). The CDR3 spans 14 residues. V was clipped by 2 bases and J by 3 bases, with 11 bases between them. Germline CDR1 is DFQATT and CDR2 is SNEGSKA (reference sequence). The CDR3 DNA reads as TGCAGTGCTAGAATCGGGGGGAGTGGAAACACCATATATTTT. Translation gives CSARIGGSGNTIYF.

The rearrangement links TRBV5-1 to TRBJ1-4; the match to TRBD1 covers 9 bases. This CDR3 spans 15 amino acids. The germline V gene has CDR1 SGHRS and CDR2 YFSETQ. V shed 3 bases, J shed 8 bases, and the junction held 8 bases outside the gene matches. The CDR3, as DNA: TGCGCCAGCAGCTCCACAGGGGGCTTTAACGAAAAACTGTTTTTT. It is translated as CASSSTGGFNEKLFF.

This clonotype was detected many times. The rearrangement links TRBV20-1 to TRBJ2-1; D gene ambiguous. The CDR3 spans 12 residues. Germline V CDR1 and CDR2: DFQATT, SNEGSKA (reference sequence). Deletions cut 1 base from V and 7 bases from J, with 8 bases between. The chain's CDR3 is CSARVGLNEQFF. The CDR3 bases are TGCAGTGCTAGAGTCGGCTTAAATGAGCAGTTCTTC.

As for this clonotype: This may stem from a read error, because a much larger clone lies one nucleotide away. The CDR3 end shows no conserved phenylalanine or tryptophan, and so a read error is likely. J is TRBJ1-1 and V is TRBV7-6; no definite D call. The length of the CDR3 is 13 residues. CDR1 and CDR2 (germline): SGHVS, FNYEAQ. Trimming left V 1 base short and J 2 bases short, with 5 bases between. Written as DNA, the CDR3 is TGTGCCAGCAGCTTAGGGCGAAACACTGAAGCTTTCCTT. It codes for CASSLGRNTEAFL.

This clonotype was recorded at least ten times. V and J are TRBV10-2 and TRBJ1-2; D is unresolved. There are 15 residues in the CDR3. V was pared by 2 bases and J by 0 bases, with 10 bases between. Germline V gene data show CDR1 as WSHSY and CDR2 as SAAADI. CDR3 residues: CASSEGFGANYGYTF. In nucleotides, the CDR3 is TGCGCCAGCAGTGAGGGGTTCGGGGCTAACTATGGCTACACCTTC.

On this clonotype itself: The junction differs from germline at one of its ends, possibly a read error. V usage is TRBV11-3 and J usage is TRBJ2-7, with 13 bases matching TRBD2. This CDR3 region has 15 residues. CDR1 and CDR2 (germline): SGHNT, YENEEA. CDR3 in amino acids: CASSPGTSGAYGQYF. CDR3 coding DNA: TGTGCCAGCAGCCCGGGGACTAGCGGGGCCTACGGGCAGTACTTC.

This clonotype appeared many times. The rearrangement uses TRBV5-8 and TRBJ1-2; the match to TRBD1 covers 7 bases. The CDR3 has 14 amino acids. Germline CDR1 is SGHTS and CDR2 is YDEGEE. Trimming at V came to 4 bases and at J to 3 bases, leaving 6 bases not matched to a gene. The CDR3 sequence: CASSVTGRDYGYTF. The CDR3 DNA reads TGTGCCAGCAGCGTGACAGGGAGGGACTATGGCTACACCTTC.

This clonotype has ten or more counts. The CDR3 coding sequence is TGCAGTGCTCCAACTAACTATGGCTACACCTTC. Translated, it gives CSAPTNYGYTF. The chain combines TRBV20-1 with TRBJ1-2, with unresolved D. The CDR3 sequence is 11 residues long. V lost 5 bases to trimming and J lost 0 bases, with 4 bases between them. Germline CDR1 is DFQATT and CDR2 is SNEGSKA (reference sequence).

This clonotype has at least ten counts. The chain joins TRBV28 to TRBJ2-7; 10 nucleotides agree with TRBD2. This CDR3 has 16 residues. The germline V gene has CDR1 MDHEN and CDR2 SYDVKM. V lost 6 bases and J lost 1; bases outside the gene matches: 9. CDR3 nucleotides: TGTGCCAGCAGGCCGATCGGACTAGCGGCTTCCTACGAGCAGTACTTC. Translating gives CASRPIGLAASYEQYF.

The chain recombines TRBV15 with TRBJ2-1, with 12 nucleotides matching TRBD2. The length of the CDR3 is 19 residues. V lost 0 bases to trimming and J lost 3 bases; unmatched junction nucleotides: 9. Germline V gene sequence: CDR1 LNHNV, CDR2 YYDKDF (reference sequence). CDR3 sequence reads: CATSRDWLAGGGFYNEQFF. In nucleotides, the CDR3 is TGTGCCACCAGCAGAGATTGGCTAGCGGGAGGGGGTTTCTACAATGAGCAGTTCTTC.

The sample holds many counts of this clonotype. V usage is TRBV6-2 or TRBV6-3 and J usage is TRBJ2-7; 7 bases match TRBD2. After removal of 7 bases from V and 0 bases from J, the junction contained 24 bases not matched to a gene. Germline assignment: CDR1 MNHEY and CDR2 SVGEGT. The CDR3 sequence is 20 residues long. Here the CDR3 DNA reads TGTGCCAGCAATATGGGCGTTGATTTACGGGAGCGGGAACACTCCTACGAGCAGTACTTC. It translates to CASNMGVDLREREHSYEQYF.

This clonotype was counted at least ten times. The rearrangement uses TRBV4-1 and TRBJ2-7; TRBD1 might be the D (6 bases). Germline V CDR1 and CDR2: MGHRA, YSYEKL. The CDR3 has 15 amino acids. Trimming removed 4 bases from V and 5 bases from J, with 18 bases in between. DNA of the CDR3: TGCGCCAGCAGCCGATTGGTACAGGGCGCTAACGAGCAGTACTTC. Translation gives CASSRLVQGANEQYF.

This clonotype has just a few counts. The V gene is TRBV19, the J gene TRBJ1-1, with 10 bases matching TRBD1. The V segment lost 5 bases and the J segment 4 bases; nucleotides outside the gene matches: 13. Germline assignment: CDR1 LNHDA and CDR2 SQIVND (reference sequence). This CDR3 has 17 residues. CDR3: CASSPARTGGMITEAFF. The CDR3 DNA is TGTGCCAGTAGTCCCGCCAGGACAGGGGGGATGATCACTGAAGCTTTCTTT.

V usage is TRBV20-1 and J usage is TRBJ2-5; a possible D gene is TRBD2 (5 bases). Trimming removed 3 bases from V and 9 bases from J, with 23 bases in between. Per the germline V gene, CDR1 is DFQATT and CDR2 is SNEGSKA (reference sequence). This CDR3 contains 15 residues. This CDR3 reads CSASPREGAYQPQYF. In DNA form, the CDR3 reads TGCAGTGCTAGTCCCCGTGAGGGAGCTTATCAGCCCCAGTACTTC.

This clonotype was found many times. The chain carries TRBV20-1 and TRBJ1-2; D not certain. Germline-derived CDR1 and CDR2 are DFQATT and SNEGSKA (reference sequence). The CDR3 contains 14 residues. V lost 6 bases and J lost 0, with 14 bases in between. CDR3 coding DNA: TGCAGTGCGGCAGGAGAGTTAGCTAACTATGGCTACACCTTC. This encodes CSAAGELANYGYTF.

The sample holds many counts of this clonotype. The chain couples TRBV5-1 to TRBJ2-5; the D gene could be TRBD1 or TRBD2 (6 bases each). Germline-derived CDR1 and CDR2 are SGHRS and YFSETQ. Trimming took 5 bases from V and 6 from J, leaving 17 bases between them. The CDR3 covers 14 residues. In DNA form, the CDR3 reads TGCGCCAGCAGATTAGAGTTACGGGGGCAGACCCAGTACTTC. It yields the protein CASRLELRGQTQYF.

This clonotype was detected many times. The chain combines TRBV6-2 or TRBV6-3 with TRBJ1-2, with D possibly TRBD1 on 6 matching bases. V was shortened by 2 bases and J by 0 bases, with 13 bases between the two germline ends. The CDR3 is made up of 16 amino acids. Germline loops: CDR1 MNHEY, CDR2 SVGEGT. The CDR3 reads CASSYPRDISNYGYTF. CDR3 DNA sequence: TGTGCCAGCAGTTACCCCCGGGACATCTCTAACTATGGCTACACCTTC.

This clonotype has a count of ten or more. An end of the junction differs from the germline gene, which may be a read error. The rearrangement uses TRBV6-5 and TRBJ1-2, with 7 nucleotides matching TRBD1. The CDR3 totals 17 residues. Per germline, CDR1 MNHEY and CDR2 SVGAGI. CDR3: CASSHSVRGQRLVGYTF. For the CDR3, the DNA is TGTGCCAGCAGTCACTCGGTACGGGGACAGCGCCTAGTTGGCTACACCTTC.

On this clonotype: Because the CDR3 is missing its conserved closing phenylalanine or tryptophan, this is likely a read error. This chain joins TRBV9 and TRBJ1-2, with a weak D call TRBD1 (5 bases). V lost 6 bases and J lost 4, with 13 bases in between. The CDR3 is 13 residues long. Germline V gene sequence: CDR1 SGDLS, CDR2 YYNGEE. CDR3 in amino acids: CASTSGGIYGYTS. CDR3 DNA sequence: TGTGCCAGCACCTCCGGGGGGATCTATGGCTACACCTCC.

This clonotype was observed many times. This chain uses TRBV9 with TRBJ2-3; D is possibly TRBD1 or TRBD2 (5 bases each). Germline loops: CDR1 SGDLS, CDR2 YYNGEE. V shed 3 bases and J shed 1 base, with 9 bases lying between them. The CDR3 length is 14 residues. The DNA for the CDR3 is TGTGCCAGCAGCGGGGACCGAGGCACAGATACGCAGTATTTT. Translated, it gives CASSGDRGTDTQYF. The full variable domain, completed using reference TRBV9 and TRBJ2-3, is DSGVTQTPKHLITATGQRVTLRCSPRSGDLSVYWYQQSLDQGLQFLIQYYNGEERAKGNILERFSAQQFPDLHSELNLSSLELGDSALYFCASSGDRGTDTQYFGPGTRLTVL.